Below are 10 T cell receptor beta chains sequenced from a single sample in a study of blood T cell repertoires in COVID-19. Sequenced by immunoSEQ multiplex PCR; TCRdb stores in-frame clones only, minus some. Seen here are roughly 90,000 clones, roughly 84% observed once, and the top ten hold more than 25%. Sequencing used peripheral blood. The source is a woman older than 75 with active or convalescent COVID-19.

The chain links TRBV6-5 to TRBJ1-1; D gene ambiguous. The CDR3 runs to 13 residues. V was pared by 6 bases and J by 2 bases, with 10 bases between. Germline V lookup: CDR1 MNHEY, CDR2 SVGAGI. CDR3 amino acids: CASSRPGNTEAFF. The DNA of the CDR3 is TGTGCCAGCAGCCGTCCAGGAAACACTGAAGCTTTCTTT.

The table lists this clone with a few counts. The rearrangement uses TRBV5-1 and TRBJ1-1, with a possible D match to TRBD1 (6 bases). Germline V gene data show CDR1 as SGHRS and CDR2 as YFSETQ. CDR3 size: 15 residues. Trimming pared 0 bases from V and 7 bases from J, leaving 16 bases between. In DNA, the CDR3 is TGCGCCAGCAGCTTGGTGGGGGCGGCTCTAAATGAAGCTTTCTTT. Protein: CASSLVGAALNEAFF.

The rearrangement joins TRBV5-5 to TRBJ2-3; 9 nucleotides align to TRBD2. The length of the CDR3 is 16 residues. V shed 0 bases, J shed 1 base, and the junction held 3 bases outside the gene matches. Germline V CDR1 and CDR2: SGHKS, YYEKEE (reference sequence). This chain's CDR3 is CASSLELAGGTDTQYF. In DNA form, the CDR3 reads TGTGCCAGCAGCTTGGAATTAGCGGGGGGCACAGATACGCAGTATTTT.

The V call is TRBV5-1, the J call TRBJ2-3; the D gene is possibly TRBD2 (6 bases). Germline V CDR1 and CDR2: SGHRS, YFSETQ. The V and J ends lost 6 bases and 6 bases respectively, with 17 bases between them. The CDR3 length is 14 residues. For the CDR3, the DNA is TGCGCCAGCACCTGGGCGGGGCGGGACGATACGCAGTATTTT. It encodes CASTWAGRDDTQYF.

CDR3 sequence (DNA): TGTGCCAGCTCACCACAGACAAACACAGATACGCAGTATTTT. Translated, it gives CASSPQTNTDTQYF. The chain carries TRBV18 and TRBJ2-3; D is undetermined. CDR3 length: 14 amino acids. V lost 1 base and J 2 bases, leaving 7 bases between the germline ends. Per germline, CDR1 KGHSH and CDR2 LQKENI.

This clone was seen once. V gene TRBV14 combines with J gene TRBJ2-5, with D tentatively TRBD2 (6 bases). The V end was cut by 3 bases, the J end by 4 bases, with 9 bases between. This CDR3 is 13 amino acids long. Germline values: CDR1 SGHDN, CDR2 FVKESK. In nucleotides, the CDR3 is TGTGCCAGCAGCCAGCGGGGAATAGAGACCCAGTACTTC. Protein sequence: CASSQRGIETQYF.

V gene TRBV5-4 combines with J gene TRBJ1-6, with no clear D. The V and J ends lost 1 base and 8 bases respectively, with 10 bases between them. This CDR3 is 14 amino acids long. Germline V gene sequence: CDR1 SGHNT, CDR2 YYREEE (reference sequence). The CDR3 nucleotides read TGTGCCAGCAGCTTGAGGCAGGTCGATTCACCCCTCCACTTT. Its protein product is CASSLRQVDSPLHF.

The chain carries TRBV30 and TRBJ2-2, with D maybe TRBD1 (5 bases). V was trimmed by 8 bases and J by 6 bases, leaving 19 bases between them. Per germline, CDR1 GTSNPN and CDR2 SVGIG (reference sequence). This CDR3 spans 14 amino acids. DNA of the CDR3: TGTGCCCGGCAGGGCCTCTATTCCTCCGGGGAGCTGTTTTTT. This sequence encodes CARQGLYSSGELFF.

The J gene is TRBJ1-2, the V gene TRBV28; TRBD1 matches at 7 bases. The CDR3 has 16 amino acids. Looked up from germline, CDR1 is MDHEN and CDR2 is SYDVKM. J gave up 2 bases and V 6 bases, and 12 bases lay outside the gene matches. The CDR3 region has the DNA TGTGCCAGCAGCCGTGGACAGGATAGTATCAACTATGGCTACACCTTC. This sequence encodes CASSRGQDSINYGYTF.

This chain uses TRBV5-5 with TRBJ2-3; TRBD2 aligns across 7 bases. Germline values: CDR1 SGHKS, CDR2 YYEKEE (reference sequence). The CDR3 has 20 residues. V lost 0 bases, J lost 0 bases, and 16 bases stayed unmatched. DNA for the CDR3: TGTGCCAGCAGCTTGGTTTGGTCGGGGACTACTTATTCTAGCACAGATACGCAGTATTTT. Its protein is CASSLVWSGTTYSSTDTQYF.